The present TCR beta chain was sequenced within a study of OX40 agonist ivuxolimab in advanced cancers. Study-wide background: Partial responses were achieved by three patients, of whom one had hepatocellular carcinoma and two had cutaneous melanoma. Findings of the study overall: The authors also found low normalized T-cell clonal expansion in some nonresponders.

Data came from immunoSEQ multiplex PCR; TCRdb stores just in-frame clones and leaves some out. Among roughly 92,000 clones, about four fifths were seen once, and the ten largest hold around 5%. This CDR3 has 14 residues. In germline, CDR1 is SGHRS, CDR2 YFSETQ. Trimming stripped 4 bases from V and 0 bases from J, with 11 bases between. This clone was seen more than once but under ten times. As yet, its antigen is unknown. This clonotype was obtained from an adult with an advanced solid tumor such as melanoma, head and neck, liver or kidney cancer. The sequencing here drew on CD4+ or CD8+ T cells sorted from blood, taken in a trial of the OX40 agonist ivuxolimab. V is TRBV5-1 and J is TRBJ2-7; D gene ambiguous. The CDR3 protein is CASSNRAASYEQYF. CDR3 in DNA: TGCGCCAGCAGCAACCGGGCCGCCTCCTACGAGCAGTACTTC.